Given below is one T cell receptor (beta chain) in context. No antigen is known for it. Amplification targeted the TCR beta CDR3 regions, with RNA transcripts as the source material. First-round RT-PCR employed HTBI primers, with a second-round multiplex PCR after it. TCRdb reanalysed the multiplex PCR reads using MiXCR and keeps one entry per CDR3 protein. The sample lists about half a million distinct CDR3 sequences; around an eighth were seen once. This specimen belongs to a study of Graves' ophthalmopathy and Graves' hyperthyroidism. CDR1 is MGHRA and CDR2 is YSYEKL in the germline V gene. V gave up 4 bases and J gave up 0 bases, with 9 bases separating them. CDR3 length: 15 amino acids. Overall study findings and caveats: The model achieved about 70% sensitivity and roughly 72% specificity for ophthalmopathy progression.

The sequencing sample was made of blood. V is TRBV4-1 and J is TRBJ2-2; no clear D. The origin of this receptor is a woman under 40 with Graves' ophthalmopathy. As DNA, the CDR3 is TGCGCCAGCAGCCGTGGGCACCCGAACACCGGGGAGCTGTTTTTT. This translates into CASSRGHPNTGELFF.